One sample yielded the 29 T cell receptor beta chains listed below, sequenced in a study of blood T cell repertoires in COVID-19. Here immunoSEQ multiplex PCR was the method, and the copy in TCRdb shows in-frame clones only, minus some. This table has over 400,000 clones, roughly 90% appearing once. The sequenced sample was peripheral blood. These receptors were taken from a woman in her 30s with active or convalescent COVID-19.

The chain's CDR3 is CASSLNRAYQETQYF. The CDR3 coding sequence is TGTGCCAGCAGCTTAAACAGGGCGTACCAAGAGACCCAGTACTTC. The rearrangement uses TRBV7-7 and TRBJ2-5; perhaps TRBD1 as D (6 bases). The CDR3 contains 15 residues. V lost 2 bases and J lost 0, with 10 bases in between. Germline CDR1 SSHAT, CDR2 FNYEAQ (reference sequence).

This clone was detected a few times. V gene TRBV10-2 combines with J gene TRBJ2-7; 10 bases are shared with TRBD1. The V gene end was trimmed by 7 bases and the J gene end by 3 bases; junction bases not matched to a gene: 9. CDR1 is WSHSY and CDR2 is SAAADI in the germline V gene. The CDR3 covers 15 residues. The CDR3 region has the DNA TGCGCCAGCACCGACGCGGGACAGGGGATCTACGAGCAGTACTTC. It yields the protein CASTDAGQGIYEQYF.

V and J are TRBV2 and TRBJ1-3; TRBD1 matches 8 bases. CDR3 length equals 16 residues. J gave up 0 bases and V 6 bases, and 7 bases lay outside the gene matches. Germline V gene lookup returns CDR1 SNHLY and CDR2 FYNNEI. DNA for the CDR3: TGTGCCAGCAGCGGACAGGGAGGAGGCTCTGGAAACACCATATATTTT. It encodes CASSGQGGGSGNTIYF. Variable domain in full (rest from reference TRBV2 and TRBJ1-3): EPEVTQTPSHQVTQMGQEVILRCVPISNHLYFYWYRQILGQKVEFLVSFYNNEISEKSEIFDDQFSVERPDGSNFTLKIRSTKLEDSAMYFCASSGQGGGSGNTIYFGEGSWLTVV.

The chain carries TRBV21-1 and TRBJ1-6. TRBV21-1 represents a pseudogene. The CDR3 is 17 residues long. CDR3 amino acids: CASTNRSGGVSNSPLHF. The CDR3 DNA is TGTGCCAGCACCAATAGGTCCGGAGGCGTCTCAAATTCACCCCTCCACTTT.

This chain uses TRBV5-1 with TRBJ2-1, with TRBD1 matching 9 bases. V lost 4 bases and J lost 4; bases outside the gene matches: 15. CDR1 is SGHRS and CDR2 is YFSETQ in the germline V gene. The CDR3 consists of 18 residues. The CDR3 reads CASSQEGPGTGTYNEQFF. The CDR3 coding sequence is TGCGCCAGCAGCCAGGAGGGACCCGGGACAGGGACGTACAATGAGCAGTTCTTC.

This clone was detected once. The chain links TRBV2 to TRBJ2-7; weak D call: TRBD2 (5 bases). Germline CDR1 reads SNHLY; CDR2 reads FYNNEI. V was trimmed by 10 bases and J by 2 bases, leaving 21 bases between them. The CDR3 consists of 15 residues. The CDR3 loop is CAILDEGLETYEQYF. CDR3 sequence (DNA): TGTGCCATCCTTGATGAGGGCCTGGAGACCTACGAGCAGTACTTC.

The DNA of the CDR3 is TGTGCCAGCACCGAACGGGGAGGCACTGAAGCTTTCTTT. Translating gives CASTERGGTEAFF. The chain has TRBV6-5 and TRBJ1-1; D is ambiguous. The CDR3 is 13 residues long. V was clipped by 7 bases and J by 4 bases, with 13 bases between them. Germline values: CDR1 MNHEY, CDR2 SVGAGI.

The sample holds a few counts of this clone. The chain recombines TRBV15 with TRBJ1-5, with 10 bases that match TRBD1. The germline V gene encodes CDR1 LNHNV and CDR2 YYDKDF (reference sequence). The length of the CDR3 is 16 residues. V shed 3 bases and J 7 bases; nucleotides not matched to a gene: 9. The CDR3 here is CATSRRGTGDGQPQHF. CDR3 bases: TGTGCCACCAGCAGGAGGGGGACAGGGGATGGACAGCCCCAGCATTTT.

The chain combines TRBV28 with TRBJ2-7; D perhaps matches TRBD1 (5 bases). This CDR3 contains 14 residues. Germline CDR1 is MDHEN and CDR2 is SYDVKM. Trimming removed 6 bases from V and 2 bases from J, with 14 bases in between. The CDR3 sequence: CASRAPGSPYEQYF. CDR3 nucleotide sequence: TGTGCCAGCAGGGCTCCAGGGTCGCCCTACGAGCAGTACTTC.

The V and J genes are TRBV19 and TRBJ1-5; D unclear. Germline values: CDR1 LNHDA, CDR2 SQIVND (reference sequence). CDR3 length equals 14 residues. V was pared by 0 bases and J by 0 bases, with 3 bases between. The CDR3 coding sequence is TGTGCCAGTAGTATAGAATATAGCAATCAGCCCCAGCATTTT. It translates to CASSIEYSNQPQHF.

This chain uses TRBV19 with TRBJ1-2; 9 bases align to TRBD1. CDR1 is LNHDA, CDR2 SQIVND, per germline (reference sequence). The V gene end was trimmed by 7 bases and the J gene end by 1 base; junction bases not matched to a gene: 4. The CDR3 is 14 residues long. CDR3 sequence: CASKPGQGNYGYTF. In DNA, the CDR3 is TGTGCCAGTAAGCCGGGACAGGGTAACTATGGCTACACCTTC.

This clone was detected a few times. The genes are TRBV7-2 and TRBJ2-7; possibly TRBD2 for D (5 bases). Trimming took off 0 bases at V and 0 bases at J, with 12 bases between the two ends. The CDR3 spans 16 residues. Germline lookup yields CDR1 SGHTA and CDR2 FQGNSA. CDR3 nucleotides: TGTGCCAGCAGCTTAGCGGGAGCGGTGGGCTCCTACGAGCAGTACTTC. Translation gives CASSLAGAVGSYEQYF.

CDR3 nucleotides: TGTGCCAGCAGCCCCCACCCCCTCCAGGGGATTAACTATGGCTACACCTTC. Protein: CASSPHPLQGINYGYTF. J is TRBJ1-2 and V is TRBV28; the D gene is possibly TRBD1 (6 bases). Germline V CDR1 and CDR2: MDHEN, SYDVKM. This CDR3 is 17 amino acids long. Trimming removed 6 bases from V and 1 base from J, with 21 bases in between.

CDR3 loop: CASSDDGQGDTEAFF. In DNA form, the CDR3 reads TGTGCCAGCAGTGACGACGGACAGGGAGACACTGAAGCTTTCTTT. This rearrangement joins TRBV6-1 to TRBJ1-1; 8 nucleotides agree with TRBD1. The germline V gene encodes CDR1 MNHNS and CDR2 SASEGT. This CDR3 has 15 amino acids. The V and J ends lost 3 bases and 3 bases, in that order; junction bases with no gene match: 6.

To note about this clone: Other DNA sequences in the same sample also yield this CDR3. The rearrangement joins TRBV6-5 to TRBJ1-2; the match to TRBD1 covers 11 bases. V shed 6 bases, J shed 3 bases, and the junction held 3 bases outside the gene matches. The CDR3 contains 14 residues. Germline V lookup: CDR1 MNHEY, CDR2 SVGAGI. CDR3 loop: CASRRDRGDYGYTF. As DNA, the CDR3 is TGTGCCAGCAGGCGGGACAGGGGGGACTATGGCTACACCTTC.

The chain has TRBV5-4 and TRBJ2-5; 8 positions match TRBD2. Germline V gene sequence: CDR1 SGHNT, CDR2 YYREEE (reference sequence). The CDR3 is 13 residues long. Trimming cost V 2 bases and J 3 bases; bases outside gene matches: 0. Written as DNA, the CDR3 is TGTGCCAGCAGCTTCGGGGGGGAAGAGACCCAGTACTTC. It specifies CASSFGGEETQYF.

With regard to this clone: Sequence at one end of the junction differs from germline and may be a read error. DNA of the CDR3: TGTGCCTGGAGTTCAGACTCCCACAATGAGCAGTTCTTC. Translation: CAWSSDSHNEQFF. The chain couples TRBV30 to TRBJ2-1; D remains ambiguous. This CDR3 region has 13 residues. The germline V gene encodes CDR1 GTSNPN and CDR2 SVGIG (reference sequence).

The rearrangement links TRBV20-1 to TRBJ2-1; maybe TRBD1 (5 bases). This CDR3 comprises 11 residues. Germline CDR1 and CDR2: DFQATT and SNEGSKA (reference sequence). Between the trimmed V and J ends, which lost 1 base and 7 bases, there was a span of 5 bases. CDR3 region: CSARGQNEQFF. In DNA form, the CDR3 reads TGCAGTGCTAGAGGACAGAATGAGCAGTTCTTC.

V is TRBV5-1 and J is TRBJ2-2; 8 positions agree with TRBD2. This CDR3 contains 15 residues. Germline CDR1 SGHRS, CDR2 YFSETQ. J lost 4 bases, V lost 2 bases, and 4 bases had no gene match. The CDR3 protein is CASSLSGRLTGELFF. The CDR3 DNA is TGCGCCAGCAGCTTAAGCGGGAGACTCACCGGGGAGCTGTTTTTT. Complete variable domain (other parts from reference TRBV5-1 and TRBJ2-2): KAGVTQTPRYLIKTRGQQVTLSCSPISGHRSVSWYQQTPGQGLQFLFEYFSETQRNKGNFPGRFSGRQFSNSRSEMNVSTLELGDSALYLCASSLSGRLTGELFFGEGSRLTVL.

The genes are TRBV25-1 and TRBJ2-7; TRBD2 agrees at 8 bases. CDR3 length: 14 amino acids. Trimming cost V 6 bases and J 0 bases; bases outside gene matches: 4. Per the germline V gene, CDR1 is MGHDK and CDR2 is SYGVNS. In nucleotides, the CDR3 is TGTGCCAGCAGCCCCACTAGCGGCTCCTACGAGCAGTACTTC. Translating it yields CASSPTSGSYEQYF.

In this sample, this clone turned up many times. The chain uses TRBV5-1 and TRBJ1-2, with TRBD1 matching 8 bases. V was pared by 6 bases and J by 4 bases, with 11 bases of the junction left unmatched. The CDR3 sequence is 15 residues long. Per the germline V gene, CDR1 is SGHRS and CDR2 is YFSETQ. The CDR3 coding sequence is TGCGCCAGCAAATCTCCGGACAGGGATCCCTATGGCTACACCTTC. Encoded protein: CASKSPDRDPYGYTF.

The chain couples TRBV5-5 to TRBJ2-1, with D possibly matching TRBD2 (6 bases). Germline V lookup: CDR1 SGHKS, CDR2 YYEKEE (reference sequence). Deletions cut 0 bases from V and 4 bases from J, with 14 bases between. This CDR3 has 16 amino acids. CDR3 in amino acids: CASSLDLAIGYNEQFF. For the CDR3, the DNA is TGTGCCAGCAGCTTGGACCTAGCGATCGGTTACAATGAGCAGTTCTTC.

The V gene is TRBV7-8, the J gene TRBJ2-7; TRBD2 is a possible D gene (5 bases). V was shortened by 4 bases and J by 7 bases, with 14 bases between the two germline ends. This CDR3 region has 13 residues. The germline CDR1 and CDR2 sequences are SGHVS and FQNEAQ. The CDR3 loop reads CASSSDSAREQYF. The CDR3 DNA reads TGTGCCAGCAGCTCGGACTCCGCTAGAGAGCAGTACTTC.

V and J are TRBV24-1 and TRBJ1-5; D unresolved. V was clipped by 0 bases and J by 3 bases, with 8 bases between them. This CDR3 has 15 amino acids. Germline V gene data show CDR1 as KGHDR and CDR2 as SFDVKD. CDR3 coding DNA: TGTGCCACCAGTGATTTGATAATTAACAATCAGCCCCAGCATTTT. Protein sequence: CATSDLIINNQPQHF.

The chain links TRBV30 to TRBJ1-3; D possibly corresponds to TRBD1 (6 bases). Germline values: CDR1 GTSNPN, CDR2 SVGIG (reference sequence). The CDR3 is 15 residues long. V gave up 3 bases and J gave up 3 bases, with 15 bases separating them. In nucleotides, the CDR3 is TGTGCCTGGAGGCAGCGGGGGACAAGTGGAAACACCATATATTTT. It codes for CAWRQRGTSGNTIYF.

The genes are TRBV19 and TRBJ1-2; tentative D call: TRBD1 (6 bases). The V end lost 5 bases, the J end lost 4 bases, and 11 bases lay between the germline ends. The CDR3 is 13 amino acids. Germline V gene lookup returns CDR1 LNHDA and CDR2 SQIVND (reference sequence). This chain's CDR3 is CASSPQGPYGYTF. The CDR3 DNA is TGTGCCAGTAGTCCACAGGGTCCCTATGGCTACACCTTC.

This clone was seen only a few times. The V call is TRBV6-5, the J call TRBJ1-1; D remains ambiguous. The CDR3 runs 13 residues. Trimming took off 6 bases at V and 5 bases at J, with 13 bases between the two ends. CDR1 MNHEY and CDR2 SVGAGI come from the germline V gene. The DNA of the CDR3 is TGTGCCAGCAGGGAGGGTCCGGGTACTGAAGCTTTCTTT. Amino acids: CASREGPGTEAFF.

V and J are TRBV5-5 and TRBJ1-4, with D perhaps TRBD1 (6 bases). CDR1 SGHKS and CDR2 YYEKEE come from the germline V gene (reference sequence). V dropped 4 bases and J dropped 6 bases, with 13 bases sitting between them. The CDR3 is 14 amino acids. The CDR3 region is CASSRGGQDEKLFF. The CDR3 nucleotides read TGTGCCAGCAGCAGGGGGGGACAAGATGAAAAACTGTTTTTT.

The chain links TRBV7-9 to TRBJ2-3; D gene ambiguous. V gave up 3 bases and J gave up 5 bases, with 15 bases separating them. This CDR3 is built from 15 residues. CDR1 is SEHNR, CDR2 FQNEAQ, per germline (reference sequence). The CDR3 DNA reads as TGTGCCAGCAGCTTCGCCGGCCCCCCGGGAGATACGCAGTATTTT. Protein sequence: CASSFAGPPGDTQYF. Based on the CDR3 plus reference TRBV7-9 and TRBJ2-3, the full variable domain is DTGVSQNPRHKITKRGQNVTFRCDPISEHNRLYWYRQTLGQGPEFLTYFQNEAQLEKSRLLSDRFSAERPKGSFSTLEIQRTEQGDSAMYLCASSFAGPPGDTQYFGPGTRLTVL.